Each of the 26 T cell receptor beta chains below was sequenced from the same sample in a study of human T cells and chemical hapten exposure. Noted time point: pre-sensitization, week 0. Treatment here: therapeutic diphenylcyclopropenone sensitization with weekly scalp DPC. TCRdb fed the RACE reads into MiXCR, producing one record per CDR3 protein. Of some 330,000 distinct CDR3 sequences in the sample, about 5% were seen once. The sequenced sample was whole blood, obtained in connection with sensitization to the hapten diphenylcyclopropenone (DPC). The receptors were sampled from a woman aged 18 to 35 with alopecia areata. Some clones in this sample may be carry-over from other donors' samples.

V and J are TRBV3-1 and TRBJ1-1; D is unclear. The CDR3 loop spans 13 amino acids. V was clipped by 1 base and J by 6 bases, with 9 bases between them. The germline gives CDR1 LGHDT, CDR2 YNNKEL (reference sequence). The CDR3 sequence: CASSQVIGSEAFF. CDR3 DNA: TGTGCCAGCAGCCAAGTTATAGGTTCTGAAGCTTTCTTT. Drawing the rest from reference TRBV3-1 and TRBJ1-1, the complete variable domain is DTAVSQTPKYLVTQMGNDKSIKCEQNLGHDTMYWYKQDSKKFLKIMFSYNNKELIINETVPNRFSPKSPDKAHLNLHINSLELGDSAVYFCASSQVIGSEAFFGQGTRLTVV.

The J gene is TRBJ1-1, the V gene TRBV6-5; the match to TRBD1 covers 7 bases. Germline-derived CDR1 and CDR2 are MNHEY and SVGAGI. With 4 bases clipped from V and 4 bases from J, the junction kept 6 bases outside the gene matches. The CDR3 contains 14 residues. Here the CDR3 DNA reads TGTGCCAGCAGTTCCCAGGGGGGAGTCACTGAAGCTTTCTTT. Protein: CASSSQGGVTEAFF.

This clonotype came up many times. J is TRBJ2-7 and V is TRBV18; the D gene is possibly TRBD2 (5 bases). The germline gives CDR1 KGHSH, CDR2 LQKENI. Trimming removed 2 bases at V and 6 bases at J, with 8 bases between. There are 12 residues in the CDR3. The CDR3 sequence is CASSPDEGEQYF. The CDR3 DNA follows: TGTGCCAGCTCACCAGATGAGGGCGAGCAGTACTTC.

In its sample, this clonotype was seen a few times. The CDR3 sequence: CASSQLLVNTEAFF. For the CDR3, the DNA is TGTGCCAGCAGCCAACTTTTAGTAAACACTGAAGCTTTCTTT. The genes are TRBV14 and TRBJ1-1, with unresolved D. Trimming took 2 bases from V and 2 from J, leaving 9 bases between them. The length of the CDR3 is 14 residues. The V gene's germline CDR1 is SGHDN and CDR2 FVKESK.

This clonotype has only a few counts. V and J are TRBV11-2 and TRBJ2-2, with 8 bases identical to TRBD2. From germline, CDR1 is SGHAT and CDR2 FQNNGV. The CDR3 totals 15 residues. The J segment lost 6 bases and the V segment lost 2 bases, leaving 5 bases of the junction unmatched. CDR3 amino acids: CASSLYGGAAGELFF. CDR3 bases: TGTGCCAGCAGCTTATACGGGGGGGCCGCCGGGGAGCTGTTTTTT.

This clonotype has ten or more counts. This chain connects TRBV6-6 to TRBJ1-5; no firm D call. CDR3 length: 14 amino acids. Germline V gene data show CDR1 as MNHNY and CDR2 as SVGAGI (reference sequence). Trimming removed 2 bases at V and 4 bases at J, with 9 bases between. Here the CDR3 DNA reads TGTGCCAGCAGTTACGTTCGGGGAAATCAGCCCCAGCATTTT. It is translated as CASSYVRGNQPQHF.

This clonotype appeared a few times. The chain uses TRBV7-2 and TRBJ1-3; no firm D call. Trimming removed 1 base from V and 1 base from J, with 5 bases in between. The CDR3 covers 14 residues. Germline CDR1 is SGHTA and CDR2 is FQGNSA. The CDR3 DNA follows: TGTGCCAGCAGCTTAGTGGTTTCTGGAAACACCATATATTTT. This sequence encodes CASSLVVSGNTIYF.

V gene TRBV2 combines with J gene TRBJ1-2; 7 bases are shared with TRBD1. This CDR3 is built from 16 residues. V shed 2 bases, J shed 9 bases, and the junction held 15 bases outside the gene matches. The germline CDR1 and CDR2 sequences are SNHLY and FYNNEI. The CDR3: CASSERGFDRVSRYTF. The CDR3 DNA reads as TGTGCCAGCAGTGAACGGGGATTCGACAGGGTCTCGCGCTACACCTTC.

This clonotype was detected a few times. The chain combines TRBV9 with TRBJ1-4; 10 bases map to TRBD1. Germline CDR1 reads SGDLS; CDR2 reads YYNGEE. The CDR3 is made up of 15 amino acids. V dropped 5 bases and J dropped 7; count of bases not matched to a gene: 8. The CDR3 region is CASSAGQGVGEKLFF. The DNA of the CDR3 is TGTGCCAGCAGTGCAGGACAGGGGGTAGGTGAAAAACTGTTTTTT.

This clonotype was seen a handful of times. This rearrangement joins TRBV3-1 to TRBJ2-1, with D possibly being TRBD1 (5 bases). The germline V gene encodes CDR1 LGHDT and CDR2 YNNKEL (reference sequence). V was pared by 6 bases and J by 8 bases, with 14 bases between. This CDR3 region has 13 residues. CDR3 amino acids: CASRDDSRDEQFF. The CDR3 DNA reads as TGTGCCAGCAGGGACGACAGCCGGGATGAGCAGTTCTTC.

The V and J genes are TRBV13 and TRBJ1-4, with 8 bases matching TRBD1. CDR1 and CDR2 from the germline V gene are PRHDT and FYEKMQ (reference sequence). The CDR3 loop spans 15 amino acids. The V gene end was trimmed by 5 bases and the J gene end by 4 bases; junction bases not matched to a gene: 6. In DNA, the CDR3 is TGTGCCAGCAGCCACGGACAGGGCCTTAATGAAAAACTGTTTTTT. Translation gives CASSHGQGLNEKLFF.

This clonotype was recorded at least ten times. The chain carries TRBV10-3 and TRBJ2-3; no firm D call. CDR3 size: 12 residues. CDR1 and CDR2 (germline): ENHRY, SYGVKD. Trimming took off 3 bases at V and 5 bases at J, with 6 bases between the two ends. The CDR3, as DNA: TGTGCCATCAGTGAAAAGTTAGATACGCAGTATTTT. Its protein product is CAISEKLDTQYF.

This clonotype was recorded many times. The chain links TRBV20-1 to TRBJ2-7; no clear D gene. Looked up from germline, CDR1 is DFQATT and CDR2 is SNEGSKA (reference sequence). CDR3 length: 12 amino acids. Trimming shortened V by 3 bases and J by 3 bases, and 9 bases separated the two germline ends. CDR3 in DNA: TGCAGTGCTAGGTATGGGTTCTACGAGCAGTACTTC. Translating it yields CSARYGFYEQYF.

The chain couples TRBV3-1 to TRBJ2-2; perhaps TRBD2 as D (6 bases). Germline CDR1 reads LGHDT; CDR2 reads YNNKEL (reference sequence). Trimming removed 10 bases at V and 4 bases at J, with 7 bases between. CDR3 length: 11 residues. The CDR3 reads CAIGSTGELFF. The DNA of the CDR3 is TGTGCCATCGGGAGCACCGGGGAGCTGTTTTTT.

This clonotype turned up a few times. The V call is TRBV29-1, the J call TRBJ1-4; possible D gene TRBD1, 5 bases. The V end lost 6 bases, the J end lost 5 bases, and 10 bases lay between the germline ends. This CDR3 contains 12 residues. CDR1 is SQVTM and CDR2 is ANQGSEA in the germline V gene. The CDR3 loop is CSVGTLNEKLFF. In DNA, the CDR3 is TGCAGCGTAGGGACCCTCAATGAAAAACTGTTTTTT.

This clonotype has ten or more counts. The V and J genes are TRBV12-3 or TRBV12-4 and TRBJ2-1; D gene unclear. The CDR3 is 11 residues long. Trimming shortened V by 6 bases and J by 8 bases, and 8 bases separated the two germline ends. The CDR3 protein is CASSNGYEQFF. The CDR3 nucleotides read TGTGCCAGCAGCAATGGCTATGAGCAGTTCTTC.

The V and J genes are TRBV3-1 and TRBJ1-3; D gene ambiguous. The CDR3 totals 15 residues. Germline V lookup: CDR1 LGHDT, CDR2 YNNKEL (reference sequence). Trimming left V 1 base short and J 4 bases short, with 11 bases between. CDR3 bases: TGTGCCAGCAGCCAAGCCCCCTCGGGGGGAAACACCATATATTTT. Protein product: CASSQAPSGGNTIYF.

In this sample, this clonotype turned up a few times. The chain is built from TRBV4-3 and TRBJ2-7, with D possibly TRBD2 on 5 matching bases. The CDR3 runs 16 residues. The ends were cut back, 0 bases at V and 3 bases at J, with 15 bases in the middle. Germline V lookup: CDR1 LGHNA, CDR2 YSLEER. CDR3 in amino acids: CASSQDARGGVYEQYF. CDR3 in DNA: TGCGCCAGCAGCCAAGATGCCCGGGGTGGGGTCTACGAGCAGTACTTC.

This clonotype turned up a few times. V gene TRBV6-1 combines with J gene TRBJ1-6; a weak D match, TRBD1 (6 bases). V dropped 2 bases and J dropped 5 bases, with 10 bases sitting between them. This CDR3 has 15 residues. Germline V lookup: CDR1 MNHNS, CDR2 SASEGT. In nucleotides, the CDR3 is TGTGCCAGCAGTGAAAGGGCAGGGGATAATTCACCCCTCCACTTT. Amino acids: CASSERAGDNSPLHF.

V gene TRBV4-3 combines with J gene TRBJ1-4; D gene uncertain. The germline V gene has CDR1 LGHNA and CDR2 YSLEER. The CDR3 has 14 amino acids. V was shortened by 1 base and J by 8 bases, with 11 bases between the two germline ends. CDR3 loop: CASSQGLGLEKLFF. The CDR3 DNA follows: TGCGCCAGCAGCCAAGGCTTAGGGTTGGAAAAACTGTTTTTT.

The gene calls are TRBV12-3 or TRBV12-4 and TRBJ1-1; D uncertain. The CDR3 has 13 amino acids. Trimming removed 6 bases from V and 3 bases from J, with 11 bases in between. CDR3 sequence: CASSLDMYTEAFF. CDR3 nucleotides: TGTGCCAGCAGCCTTGACATGTACACTGAAGCTTTCTTT.

This sequence joins TRBV6-5 and TRBJ1-1; no reliable D call. In germline, CDR1 is MNHEY, CDR2 SVGAGI. V shed 2 bases and J shed 8 bases, with 9 bases lying between them. CDR3 length: 12 residues. The CDR3 sequence: CASSYGWGEAFF. DNA for the CDR3: TGTGCCAGCAGTTACGGATGGGGAGAAGCTTTCTTT.

The J gene is TRBJ1-6, the V gene TRBV6-5; D possibly corresponds to TRBD1 (5 bases). CDR3 length: 16 amino acids. Germline V gene sequence: CDR1 MNHEY, CDR2 SVGAGI. V lost 6 bases and J 5 bases, leaving 17 bases between the germline ends. The CDR3 sequence is CASSARGGGHNSPLHF. In nucleotides, the CDR3 is TGTGCCAGCAGCGCGAGGGGTGGAGGCCATAATTCACCCCTCCACTTT.

This clonotype was recorded a few times. The chain joins TRBV20-1 to TRBJ1-2; no firm D call. The V end was cut by 7 bases, the J end by 6 bases, with 12 bases between. The CDR3 extends over 11 amino acids. The V gene's germline CDR1 is DFQATT and CDR2 SNEGSKA (reference sequence). For the CDR3, the DNA is TGCAGTGTTTACCCCCCCAATGGCTACACCTTC. This encodes CSVYPPNGYTF.

This clonotype was counted at least ten times. V usage is TRBV6-4 and J usage is TRBJ2-1; 7 nucleotides line up with TRBD1. Per the germline V gene, CDR1 is MRHNA and CDR2 is SNTAGT. CDR3 size: 14 residues. Trimming took 6 bases from V and 8 from J; bases not matched to a gene: 10. CDR3: CASREQGTADEQFF. As DNA, the CDR3 is TGTGCCAGCAGAGAACAGGGGACCGCGGATGAGCAGTTCTTC.

The table lists this clonotype with many counts. This chain uses TRBV3-1 with TRBJ2-3; D is perhaps TRBD1 (6 bases). Trimming cost V 3 bases and J 4 bases, with 11 bases left between them. From germline, CDR1 is LGHDT and CDR2 YNNKEL (reference sequence). The CDR3 sequence is 14 residues long. The CDR3 sequence: CASSHTGSADTQYF. CDR3 nucleotide sequence: TGTGCCAGCAGCCACACAGGGTCTGCAGATACGCAGTATTTT.